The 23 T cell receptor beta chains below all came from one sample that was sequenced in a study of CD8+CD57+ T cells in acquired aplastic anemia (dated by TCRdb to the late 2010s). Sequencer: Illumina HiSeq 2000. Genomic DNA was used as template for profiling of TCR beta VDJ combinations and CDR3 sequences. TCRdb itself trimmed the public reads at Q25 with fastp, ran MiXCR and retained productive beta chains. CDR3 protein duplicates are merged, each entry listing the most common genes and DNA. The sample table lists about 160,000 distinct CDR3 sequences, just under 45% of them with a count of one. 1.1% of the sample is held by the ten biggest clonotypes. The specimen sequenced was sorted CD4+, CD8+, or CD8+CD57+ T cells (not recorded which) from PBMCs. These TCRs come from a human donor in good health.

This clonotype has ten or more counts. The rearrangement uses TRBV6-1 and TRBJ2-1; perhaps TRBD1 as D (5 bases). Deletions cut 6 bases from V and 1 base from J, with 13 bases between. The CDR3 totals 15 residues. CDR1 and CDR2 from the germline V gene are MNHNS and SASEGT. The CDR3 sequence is CASSLTVNSYNEQFF. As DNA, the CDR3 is TGTGCCAGCAGCCTGACAGTAAATTCCTACAATGAGCAGTTCTTC.

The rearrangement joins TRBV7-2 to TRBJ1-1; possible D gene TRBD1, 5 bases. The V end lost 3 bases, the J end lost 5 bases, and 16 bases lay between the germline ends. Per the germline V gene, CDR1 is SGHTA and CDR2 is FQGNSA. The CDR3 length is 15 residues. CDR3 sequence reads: CASSFSGGVGTEAFF. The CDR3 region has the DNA TGTGCCAGCAGCTTTAGTGGGGGTGTAGGGACTGAAGCTTTCTTT.

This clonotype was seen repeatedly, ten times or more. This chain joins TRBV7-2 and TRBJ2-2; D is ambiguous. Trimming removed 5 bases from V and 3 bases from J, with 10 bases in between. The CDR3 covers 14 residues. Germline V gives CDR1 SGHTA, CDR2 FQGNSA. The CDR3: CASSQRPDTGELFF. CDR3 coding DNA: TGTGCCAGCAGCCAACGACCGGACACCGGGGAGCTGTTTTTT. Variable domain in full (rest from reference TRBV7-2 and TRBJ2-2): GAGVSQSPSNKVTEKGKDVELRCDPISGHTALYWYRQSLGQGLEFLIYFQGNSAPDKSGLPSDRFSAERTGGSVSTLTIQRTQQEDSAVYLCASSQRPDTGELFFGEGSRLTVL.

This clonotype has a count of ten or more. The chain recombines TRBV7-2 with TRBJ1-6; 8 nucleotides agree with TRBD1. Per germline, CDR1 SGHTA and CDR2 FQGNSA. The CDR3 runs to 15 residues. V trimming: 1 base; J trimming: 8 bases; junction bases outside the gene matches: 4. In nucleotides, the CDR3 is TGTGCCAGCAGCTTAGAGACAGGGGTGCATTCACCCCTCCACTTT. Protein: CASSLETGVHSPLHF.

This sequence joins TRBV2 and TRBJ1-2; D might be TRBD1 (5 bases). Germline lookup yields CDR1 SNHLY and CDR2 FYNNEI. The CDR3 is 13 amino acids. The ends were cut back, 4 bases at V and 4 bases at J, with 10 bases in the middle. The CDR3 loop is CASSGGNFYGYTF. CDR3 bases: TGTGCCAGCAGTGGGGGGAACTTCTATGGCTACACCTTC.

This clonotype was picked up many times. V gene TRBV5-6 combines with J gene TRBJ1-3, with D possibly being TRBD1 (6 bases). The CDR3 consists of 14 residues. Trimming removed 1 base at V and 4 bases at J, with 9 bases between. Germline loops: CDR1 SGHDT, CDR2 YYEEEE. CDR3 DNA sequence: TGTGCCAGCAGCTTGCTGACAGGCGGAAACACCATATATTTT. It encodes CASSLLTGGNTIYF.

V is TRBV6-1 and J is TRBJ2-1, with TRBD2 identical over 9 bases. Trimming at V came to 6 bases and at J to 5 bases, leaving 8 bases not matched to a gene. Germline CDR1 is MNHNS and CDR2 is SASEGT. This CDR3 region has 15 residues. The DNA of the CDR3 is TGTGCCAGCAGCGCCGCGGGGGGGCCCAACAATGAGCAGTTCTTC. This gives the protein CASSAAGGPNNEQFF.

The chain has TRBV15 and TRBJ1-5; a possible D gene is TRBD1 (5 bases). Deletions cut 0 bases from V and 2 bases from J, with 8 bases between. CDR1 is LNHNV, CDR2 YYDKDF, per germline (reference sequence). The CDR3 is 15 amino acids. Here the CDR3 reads CATSRDLQGNQPQHF. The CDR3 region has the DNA TGTGCCACCAGCAGAGATCTACAGGGCAATCAGCCCCAGCATTTT.

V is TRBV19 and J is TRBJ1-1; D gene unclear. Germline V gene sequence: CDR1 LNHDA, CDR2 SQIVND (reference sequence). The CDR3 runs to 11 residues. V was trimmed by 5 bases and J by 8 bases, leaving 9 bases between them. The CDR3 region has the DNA TGTGCCAGTAGTGCTATTTACGAAGCTTTCTTT. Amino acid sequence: CASSAIYEAFF.

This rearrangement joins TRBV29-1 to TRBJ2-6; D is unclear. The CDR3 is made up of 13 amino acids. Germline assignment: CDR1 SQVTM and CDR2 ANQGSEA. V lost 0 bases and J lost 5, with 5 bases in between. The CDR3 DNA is TGCAGCGTTGAAGAAAGCAGGGCCAACGTCCTGACTTTC. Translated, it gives CSVEESRANVLTF.

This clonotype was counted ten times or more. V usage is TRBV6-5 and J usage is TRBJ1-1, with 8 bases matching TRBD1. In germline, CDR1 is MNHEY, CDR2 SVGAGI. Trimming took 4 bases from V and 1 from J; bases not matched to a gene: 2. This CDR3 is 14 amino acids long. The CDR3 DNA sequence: TGTGCCAGCAGTTGGACAGGGACGAACACTGAAGCTTTCTTT. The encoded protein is CASSWTGTNTEAFF.

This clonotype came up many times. CDR3 nucleotides: TGTGCCAGCAGCTCCCCACTGACAGGGGCCGGGGAGCTGTTTTTT. Translating gives CASSSPLTGAGELFF. The chain uses TRBV7-9 and TRBJ2-2; 8 bases map to TRBD1. This CDR3 spans 15 amino acids. Germline lookup yields CDR1 SEHNR and CDR2 FQNEAQ (reference sequence). The V and J ends lost 4 bases and 6 bases, in that order; junction bases with no gene match: 7.

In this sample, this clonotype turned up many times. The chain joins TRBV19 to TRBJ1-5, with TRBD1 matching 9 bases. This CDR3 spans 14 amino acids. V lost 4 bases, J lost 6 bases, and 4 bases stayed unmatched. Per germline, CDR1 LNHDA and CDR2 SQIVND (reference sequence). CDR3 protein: CASSNSQGAQPQHF. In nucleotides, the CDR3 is TGTGCCAGTAGTAACTCACAGGGGGCTCAGCCCCAGCATTTT. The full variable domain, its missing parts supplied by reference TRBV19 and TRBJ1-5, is DGGITQSPKYLFRKEGQNVTLSCEQNLNHDAMYWYRQDPGQGLRLIYYSQIVNDFQKGDIAEGYSVSREKKESFPLTVTSAQKNPTAFYLCASSNSQGAQPQHFGDGTRLSIL.

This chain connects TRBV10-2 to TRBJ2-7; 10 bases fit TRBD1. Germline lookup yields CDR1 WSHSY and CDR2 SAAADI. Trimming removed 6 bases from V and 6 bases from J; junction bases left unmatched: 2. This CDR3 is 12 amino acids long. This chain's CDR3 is CASRGQGPEQYF. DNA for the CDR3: TGCGCCAGCAGGGGACAGGGGCCCGAGCAGTACTTC.

Written as DNA, the CDR3 is TGTGCCACCAGCGGGGGGGGGTCCCAAGAGACCCAGTACTTC. This codes for CATSGGGSQETQYF. This chain joins TRBV15 and TRBJ2-5, with TRBD2 matching 7 bases. Losses at the gene ends were 5 bases for V and 1 base for J; bases not matched to a gene: 4. In germline, CDR1 is LNHNV, CDR2 YYDKDF (reference sequence). The length of the CDR3 is 14 residues.

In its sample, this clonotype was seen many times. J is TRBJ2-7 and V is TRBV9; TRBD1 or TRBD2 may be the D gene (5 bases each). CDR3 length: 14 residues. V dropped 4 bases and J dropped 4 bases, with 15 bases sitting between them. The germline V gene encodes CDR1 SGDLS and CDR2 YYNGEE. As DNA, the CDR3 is TGTGCCAGCAGCAAGACTGGGACGGAATACGAGCAGTACTTC. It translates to CASSKTGTEYEQYF.

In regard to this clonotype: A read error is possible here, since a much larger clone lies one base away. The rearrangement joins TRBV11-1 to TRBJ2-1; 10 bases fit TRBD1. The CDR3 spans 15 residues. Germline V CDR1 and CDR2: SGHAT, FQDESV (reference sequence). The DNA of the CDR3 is TGCGCCAGCAGCTTCGGGACAGGGGTGAACGATGAGCAGTTCTTC. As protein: CASSFGTGVNDEQFF.

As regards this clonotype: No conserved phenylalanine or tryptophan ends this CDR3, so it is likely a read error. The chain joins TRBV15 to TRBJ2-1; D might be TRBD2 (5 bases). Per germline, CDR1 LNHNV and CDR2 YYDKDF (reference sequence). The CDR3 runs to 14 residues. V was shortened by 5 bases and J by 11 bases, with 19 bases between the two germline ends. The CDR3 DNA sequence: TGTGCCACCAGCTCCCGAACTAGTACTAAGAAGCAGTTCCTC. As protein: CATSSRTSTKKQFL.

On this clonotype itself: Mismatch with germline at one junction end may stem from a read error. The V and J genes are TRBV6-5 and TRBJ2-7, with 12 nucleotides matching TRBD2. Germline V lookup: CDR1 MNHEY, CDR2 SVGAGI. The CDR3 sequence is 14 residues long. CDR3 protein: CANSCWLAGGEQYF. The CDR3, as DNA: TGTGCCAACAGTTGCTGGCTAGCGGGAGGGGAGCAGTACTTC.

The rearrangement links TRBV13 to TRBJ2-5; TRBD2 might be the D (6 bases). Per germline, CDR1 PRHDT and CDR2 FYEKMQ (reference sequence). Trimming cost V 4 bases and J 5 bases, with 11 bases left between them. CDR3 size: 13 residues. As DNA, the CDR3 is TGTGCCAGCAGCTCCGGAGGGTGGGAGACCCAGTACTTC. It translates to CASSSGGWETQYF.

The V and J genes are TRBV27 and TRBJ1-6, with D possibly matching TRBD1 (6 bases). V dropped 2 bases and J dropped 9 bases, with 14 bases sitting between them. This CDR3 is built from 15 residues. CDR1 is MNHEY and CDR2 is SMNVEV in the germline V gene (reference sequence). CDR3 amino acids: CASSLSRGFGSPLHF. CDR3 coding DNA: TGTGCCAGCAGTTTAAGTAGGGGGTTTGGTTCACCCCTCCACTTT.

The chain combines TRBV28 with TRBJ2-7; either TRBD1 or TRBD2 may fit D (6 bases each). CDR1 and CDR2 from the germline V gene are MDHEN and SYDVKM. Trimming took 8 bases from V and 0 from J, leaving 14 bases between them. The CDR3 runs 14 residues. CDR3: CASLGAGTSYEQYF. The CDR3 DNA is TGTGCCAGCCTGGGGGCGGGAACCTCCTACGAGCAGTACTTC.

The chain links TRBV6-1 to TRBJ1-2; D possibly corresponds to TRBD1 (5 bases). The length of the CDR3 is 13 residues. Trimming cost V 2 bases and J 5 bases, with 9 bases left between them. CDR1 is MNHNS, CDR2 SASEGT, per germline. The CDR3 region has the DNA TGTGCCAGCAGTGAACCAGGGCTTTATGGCTACACCTTC. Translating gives CASSEPGLYGYTF.